What follows describes a single TCR beta chain. The data are from a study of shared clonotypes between healthy human individuals. The V end lost 5 bases, the J end lost 3 bases, and 11 bases lay between the germline ends. This CDR3 spans 13 amino acids. Per the germline V gene, CDR1 is MGHRA and CDR2 is YSYEKL. Naive CD8 cells, CD45RO-negative and positively selected for CCR7, excluded terminally differentiated effector memory CD45RA+ cells. The repertoire was sequenced with immunoSEQ multiplex PCR; TCRdb's copy has only in-frame clones and lacks some. The table shows about 2 million clones, with less than 95% occurring only once.

The genes are TRBV4-1 and TRBJ2-7; perhaps TRBD1 as D (5 bases). Specimen: naive CD8+ T cells sorted from blood. The sequence derives from a young man in good health. The CDR3 nucleotides read TGCGCCAGCAGCTCGGACACCCTCTACGAGCAGTACTTC. It encodes CASSSDTLYEQYF.